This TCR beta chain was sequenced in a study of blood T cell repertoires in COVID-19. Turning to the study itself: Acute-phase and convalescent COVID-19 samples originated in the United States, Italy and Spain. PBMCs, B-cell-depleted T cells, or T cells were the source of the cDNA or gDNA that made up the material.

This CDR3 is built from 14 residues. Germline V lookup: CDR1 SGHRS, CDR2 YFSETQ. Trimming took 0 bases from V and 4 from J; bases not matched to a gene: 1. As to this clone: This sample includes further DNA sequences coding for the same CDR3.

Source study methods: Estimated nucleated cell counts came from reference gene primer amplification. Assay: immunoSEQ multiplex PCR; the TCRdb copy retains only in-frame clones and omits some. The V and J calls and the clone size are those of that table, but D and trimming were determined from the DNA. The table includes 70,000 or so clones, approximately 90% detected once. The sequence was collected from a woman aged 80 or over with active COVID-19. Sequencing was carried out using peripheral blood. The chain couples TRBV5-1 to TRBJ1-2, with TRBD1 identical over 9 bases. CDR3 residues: CASSLGDRAYGYTF. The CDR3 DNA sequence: TGCGCCAGCAGCTTGGGGGACAGGGCCTATGGCTACACCTTC.